One sample yielded the 29 T cell receptor beta chains listed below, sequenced in a study of blood T cell repertoires in COVID-19. Data came from immunoSEQ multiplex PCR; TCRdb stores just in-frame clones and leaves some out. The table includes approximately 74,000 clones, around 93% detected once. The sequencing sample was made of peripheral blood. These receptors were taken from an older woman with active COVID-19.

This clone was observed a handful of times. V usage is TRBV19 and J usage is TRBJ1-5; D might be TRBD1 (5 bases). Germline V gives CDR1 LNHDA, CDR2 SQIVND (reference sequence). This CDR3 has 10 residues. Trimming shortened V by 11 bases and J by 6 bases, and 8 bases separated the two germline ends. CDR3 DNA sequence: TGTGCCTCGGGGGTTCAGCCCCAGCATTTT. Protein sequence: CASGVQPQHF.

This CDR3 reads CASSYERFMAEQYF. CDR3 in DNA: TGTGCCAGCAGCTACGAACGCTTTATGGCCGAGCAGTACTTC. V and J are TRBV6-5 and TRBJ2-7; D unresolved. Per germline, CDR1 MNHEY and CDR2 SVGAGI. Trimming left V 6 bases short and J 6 bases short, with 18 bases between. The CDR3 is 14 amino acids.

The chain has TRBV3-1 (or the pseudogene TRBV3-2) and TRBJ1-2; unclear D gene. CDR3 length: 13 amino acids. From germline, CDR1 is LGHDT and CDR2 YNNKEL (reference sequence). V lost 6 bases and J 0 bases, leaving 8 bases between the germline ends. The CDR3 reads CASSSGPNYGYTF. CDR3 nucleotides: TGTGCCAGCAGTTCAGGTCCTAACTATGGCTACACCTTC.

The genes are TRBV7-2 and TRBJ1-3; 7 bases fit TRBD1. The CDR3 runs to 15 residues. The germline CDR1 and CDR2 sequences are SGHTA and FQGNSA. V dropped 4 bases and J dropped 3; count of bases not matched to a gene: 6. CDR3 amino acids: CASSSTGNDGNTIYF. The CDR3 DNA reads TGTGCCAGCAGCTCGACAGGGAATGATGGAAACACCATATATTTT.

The chain recombines TRBV18 with TRBJ1-4, with D maybe TRBD1 (6 bases). The germline gives CDR1 KGHSH, CDR2 LQKENI. The CDR3 runs 13 residues. Trimming stripped 5 bases from V and 8 bases from J, with 12 bases between. In nucleotides, the CDR3 is TGTGCCAGCTCATCCCGGACAGAGGAAAAACTGTTTTTT. Translating it yields CASSSRTEEKLFF.

The chain uses TRBV15 and TRBJ2-6, with a possible D match to TRBD1 (5 bases). Germline V gene data show CDR1 as LNHNV and CDR2 as YYDKDF (reference sequence). The germline V and J ends were trimmed by 3 bases and 0 bases, with 15 bases remaining between them. This CDR3 is 18 amino acids long. CDR3 nucleotides: TGTGCCACCAGCAGGAGAGTAGGGGTCGGCTCTGGGGCCAACGTCCTGACTTTC. Its translation is CATSRRVGVGSGANVLTF. Based on the CDR3 plus reference TRBV15 and TRBJ2-6, the full variable domain is DAMVIQNPRYQVTQFGKPVTLSCSQTLNHNVMYWYQQKSSQAPKLLFHYYDKDFNNEADTPDNFQSRRPNTSFCFLDIRSPGLGDTAMYLCATSRRVGVGSGANVLTFGAGSRLTVL.

The J gene is TRBJ2-1, the V gene TRBV5-5; D possibly corresponds to TRBD2 (5 bases). The CDR3 totals 13 residues. The ends were cut back, 2 bases at V and 6 bases at J, with 9 bases in the middle. Germline CDR1 SGHKS, CDR2 YYEKEE (reference sequence). The CDR3 here is CASSLITSNEQFF. As DNA, the CDR3 is TGTGCCAGCAGCTTAATCACTAGCAATGAGCAGTTCTTC.

The genes are TRBV5-4 and TRBJ2-1; possibly TRBD2 for D (6 bases). Looked up from germline, CDR1 is SGHNT and CDR2 is YYREEE (reference sequence). Trimming left V 4 bases short and J 1 base short, with 15 bases between. The CDR3 consists of 16 residues. The CDR3 DNA reads as TGTGCCAGCAGCCCAGCCGGGACTCAGTCCTACAATGAGCAGTTCTTC. Residues: CASSPAGTQSYNEQFF.

The chain carries TRBV18 and TRBJ1-4; D uncertain. CDR3 length equals 16 residues. Germline CDR1 reads KGHSH; CDR2 reads LQKENI. V lost 1 base, J lost 3 bases, and 12 bases lay in between. The CDR3 sequence: CASSPLQASSNEKLFF. For the CDR3, the DNA is TGTGCCAGCTCACCACTGCAGGCAAGCTCTAATGAAAAACTGTTTTTT.

V is TRBV15 and J is TRBJ1-4; 8 bases are a match to TRBD1. This CDR3 is built from 16 residues. The junction had 6 bases not matched to a gene; V was cut back by 3 bases and J by 3 bases. Germline-derived CDR1 and CDR2 are LNHNV and YYDKDF (reference sequence). Here the CDR3 reads CATSRRTGGSNEKLFF. CDR3 nucleotides: TGTGCCACCAGCAGGCGTACAGGGGGATCTAATGAAAAACTGTTTTTT. The complete variable domain, with remaining parts taken from reference TRBV15 and TRBJ1-4, reads DAMVIQNPRYQVTQFGKPVTLSCSQTLNHNVMYWYQQKSSQAPKLLFHYYDKDFNNEADTPDNFQSRRPNTSFCFLDIRSPGLGDTAMYLCATSRRTGGSNEKLFFGSGTQLSVL.

The chain joins TRBV10-2 to TRBJ1-3; possible D gene TRBD1, 6 bases. The CDR3 contains 14 residues. Trimming left V 7 bases short and J 3 bases short, with 13 bases between. Germline V CDR1 and CDR2: WSHSY, SAAADI. The CDR3 region has the DNA TGCGCCAGCACCAGGGGTATGGATGGAAACACCATATATTTT. Translation gives CASTRGMDGNTIYF.

The rearrangement joins TRBV2 to TRBJ2-5, with TRBD2 identical over 8 bases. CDR1 SNHLY and CDR2 FYNNEI come from the germline V gene. The V gene end was trimmed by 6 bases and the J gene end by 2 bases; junction bases not matched to a gene: 5. There are 14 residues in the CDR3. CDR3 sequence: CASRMTSVQETQYF. The CDR3 bases are TGTGCCAGCAGGATGACTAGCGTACAAGAGACCCAGTACTTC.

The chain joins TRBV15 to TRBJ1-5, with D uncertain. Between the trimmed V and J ends, which lost 5 bases and 2 bases, there was a span of 7 bases. The CDR3 contains 13 residues. Germline assignment: CDR1 LNHNV and CDR2 YYDKDF (reference sequence). The CDR3 DNA reads TGTGCCACCAGCGGTAGAGGCAATCAGCCCCAGCATTTT. This codes for CATSGRGNQPQHF.

V and J are TRBV7-8 and TRBJ2-2; tentative D call: TRBD2 (5 bases). Trimming took off 5 bases at V and 3 bases at J, with 13 bases between the two ends. Germline V gene sequence: CDR1 SGHVS, CDR2 FQNEAQ. The CDR3 consists of 15 residues. The CDR3, as DNA: TGTGCCAGCAGCCAAGACTATACCCACACCGGGGAGCTGTTTTTT. Encoded protein: CASSQDYTHTGELFF.

A single count supports this clone. The CDR3 DNA reads TGTGCCAGCTCACCCCCGGAAAGGGGGGGAGGCTACACCTTC. It yields the protein CASSPPERGGGYTF. V usage is TRBV18 and J usage is TRBJ1-2, with D possibly being TRBD1 (6 bases). V dropped 3 bases and J dropped 8 bases, with 16 bases sitting between them. The CDR3 runs 14 residues. Germline V lookup: CDR1 KGHSH, CDR2 LQKENI.

The chain couples TRBV5-1 to TRBJ1-3; TRBD1 might be the D (5 bases). The CDR3 consists of 15 residues. The ends were cut back, 4 bases at V and 4 bases at J, with 15 bases in the middle. Germline V gene data show CDR1 as SGHRS and CDR2 as YFSETQ. CDR3 coding DNA: TGCGCCAGCAGCCAGGCGGGGCAGACGGGAAACACCATATATTTT. This codes for CASSQAGQTGNTIYF.

The chain combines TRBV6-5 with TRBJ1-1, with D tentatively TRBD1 (5 bases). CDR1 is MNHEY, CDR2 SVGAGI, per germline. CDR3 length: 14 residues. Trimming stripped 8 bases from V and 6 bases from J, with 19 bases between. The CDR3 DNA is TGTGCCAGCTCCCCAGCGGGCAGGGTCGCTGAAGCTTTCTTT. Translation gives CASSPAGRVAEAFF.

This chain connects TRBV19 to TRBJ2-5, with 7 bases matching TRBD1. The CDR3 consists of 14 residues. Germline trimming cut 5 bases from V and 4 bases from J; bases unmatched to any gene: 7. Germline V CDR1 and CDR2: LNHDA, SQIVND (reference sequence). The CDR3: CASSRTGTSETQYF. The CDR3 DNA is TGTGCCAGTAGTCGGACAGGAACTTCAGAGACCCAGTACTTC.

The CDR3 bases are TGTGCCAGCAGTTTAAGGGGAAGGAATGAGCAGTTCTTC. It encodes CASSLRGRNEQFF. The V gene is TRBV12-3 or TRBV12-4, the J gene TRBJ2-1; maybe TRBD1 (5 bases). The CDR3 is 13 residues long. Trimming shortened V by 2 bases and J by 7 bases, and 9 bases separated the two germline ends.

The chain is built from TRBV19 and TRBJ1-2, with a tentative D call TRBD1 (5 bases). The CDR3 is made up of 11 amino acids. The germline V and J ends were trimmed by 8 bases and 8 bases, with 12 bases remaining between them. Germline V gene data show CDR1 as LNHDA and CDR2 as SQIVND (reference sequence). This CDR3 is CASRQIAGYTF. CDR3 coding DNA: TGTGCCAGTCGACAGATTGCCGGCTACACCTTC.

This clone was found a few times. The V and J genes are TRBV19 and TRBJ1-1, with TRBD1 matching over 8 bases. This CDR3 region has 18 residues. Per germline, CDR1 LNHDA and CDR2 SQIVND (reference sequence). J lost 5 bases, V lost 9 bases, and 23 bases had no gene match. CDR3 protein: CASRAVRGLRGLETEAFF. CDR3 sequence (DNA): TGTGCCAGCCGTGCGGTGCGGGGCCTCAGGGGGCTGGAAACTGAAGCTTTCTTT.

The chain joins TRBV5-1 to TRBJ2-2; D perhaps matches TRBD2 (6 bases). CDR3 size: 15 residues. V lost 0 bases and J lost 6, with 12 bases in between. Germline CDR1 and CDR2: SGHRS and YFSETQ. In nucleotides, the CDR3 is TGCGCCAGCAGCTTGGTTAGCGGAGCGGCCGGGGAGCTGTTTTTT. As protein: CASSLVSGAAGELFF.

J is TRBJ2-7 and V is TRBV6-5; tentative D call: TRBD2 (6 bases). Germline V lookup: CDR1 MNHEY, CDR2 SVGAGI. Trimming shortened V by 0 bases and J by 6 bases, and 15 bases separated the two germline ends. The CDR3 runs 15 residues. The CDR3 spells CASSYSRRGIGEQYF. CDR3 in DNA: TGTGCCAGCAGTTACTCGAGGAGGGGAATTGGCGAGCAGTACTTC.

The chain has TRBV3-1 (or the pseudogene TRBV3-2) and TRBJ2-1; 13 bases match TRBD2. The junction had 3 bases not matched to a gene; V was cut back by 4 bases and J by 6 bases. CDR1 is LGHDT, CDR2 YNNKEL, per germline (reference sequence). The CDR3 extends over 15 amino acids. The CDR3 DNA is TGTGCCAGCAGCCGAACTAGCGGGAGGGGCAATGAGCAGTTCTTC. This codes for CASSRTSGRGNEQFF.

The V gene is TRBV7-8, the J gene TRBJ2-1; 10 bases match TRBD2. Per germline, CDR1 SGHVS and CDR2 FQNEAQ. CDR3 length equals 15 residues. Losses at the gene ends were 5 bases for V and 7 bases for J; bases not matched to a gene: 8. The CDR3 loop reads CASSILAGVQNEQFF. The CDR3 DNA is TGTGCCAGCAGCATTCTAGCGGGAGTACAAAATGAGCAGTTCTTC.

The rearrangement uses TRBV5-6 and TRBJ1-6; D gene ambiguous. CDR1 and CDR2 from the germline V gene are SGHDT and YYEEEE. This CDR3 is 12 amino acids long. V lost 1 base, J lost 6 bases, and 2 bases lay in between. The CDR3, as DNA: TGTGCCAGCAGCTTGCTTAATTCACCCCTCCACTTT. Protein product: CASSLLNSPLHF.

V usage is TRBV27 and J usage is TRBJ2-7; D is possibly TRBD2 (7 bases). Trimming took off 5 bases at V and 2 bases at J, with 19 bases between the two ends. The CDR3 has 16 amino acids. Germline V gene lookup returns CDR1 MNHEY and CDR2 SMNVEV (reference sequence). The CDR3 DNA is TGTGCCAGCAGTCTACGTGGGGGGGCCACGACCTACGAGCAGTACTTC. It translates to CASSLRGGATTYEQYF.

The genes are TRBV30 and TRBJ2-7, with D possibly being TRBD1 (5 bases). The CDR3 extends over 15 amino acids. V was trimmed by 1 base and J by 4 bases, leaving 17 bases between them. Germline V lookup: CDR1 GTSNPN, CDR2 SVGIG (reference sequence). CDR3 DNA sequence: TGTGCCTGGAGTGCTCCGGTCCCGGACAAATACGAGCAGTACTTC. Translation gives CAWSAPVPDKYEQYF.

V gene TRBV27 combines with J gene TRBJ2-5; the match to TRBD2 covers 8 bases. Germline V gene data show CDR1 as MNHEY and CDR2 as SMNVEV (reference sequence). The CDR3 covers 15 residues. The V and J ends lost 6 bases and 1 base, in that order; junction bases with no gene match: 7. CDR3: CASRRTGLAQETQYF. CDR3 DNA sequence: TGTGCCAGCAGGCGTACCGGACTAGCCCAAGAGACCCAGTACTTC.